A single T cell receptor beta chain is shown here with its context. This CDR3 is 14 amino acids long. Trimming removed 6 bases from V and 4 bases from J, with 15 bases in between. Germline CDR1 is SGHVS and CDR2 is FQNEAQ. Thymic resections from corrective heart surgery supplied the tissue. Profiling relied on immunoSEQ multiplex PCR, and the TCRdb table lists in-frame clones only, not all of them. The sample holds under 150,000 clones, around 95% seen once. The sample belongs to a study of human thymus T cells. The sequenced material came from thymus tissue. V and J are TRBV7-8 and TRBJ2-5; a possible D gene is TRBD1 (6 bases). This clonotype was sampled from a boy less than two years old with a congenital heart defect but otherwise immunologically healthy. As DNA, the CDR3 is TGTGCCAGCAGTTACAGGGTGGGGAGAGAGACCCAGTACTTC. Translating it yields CASSYRVGRETQYF.